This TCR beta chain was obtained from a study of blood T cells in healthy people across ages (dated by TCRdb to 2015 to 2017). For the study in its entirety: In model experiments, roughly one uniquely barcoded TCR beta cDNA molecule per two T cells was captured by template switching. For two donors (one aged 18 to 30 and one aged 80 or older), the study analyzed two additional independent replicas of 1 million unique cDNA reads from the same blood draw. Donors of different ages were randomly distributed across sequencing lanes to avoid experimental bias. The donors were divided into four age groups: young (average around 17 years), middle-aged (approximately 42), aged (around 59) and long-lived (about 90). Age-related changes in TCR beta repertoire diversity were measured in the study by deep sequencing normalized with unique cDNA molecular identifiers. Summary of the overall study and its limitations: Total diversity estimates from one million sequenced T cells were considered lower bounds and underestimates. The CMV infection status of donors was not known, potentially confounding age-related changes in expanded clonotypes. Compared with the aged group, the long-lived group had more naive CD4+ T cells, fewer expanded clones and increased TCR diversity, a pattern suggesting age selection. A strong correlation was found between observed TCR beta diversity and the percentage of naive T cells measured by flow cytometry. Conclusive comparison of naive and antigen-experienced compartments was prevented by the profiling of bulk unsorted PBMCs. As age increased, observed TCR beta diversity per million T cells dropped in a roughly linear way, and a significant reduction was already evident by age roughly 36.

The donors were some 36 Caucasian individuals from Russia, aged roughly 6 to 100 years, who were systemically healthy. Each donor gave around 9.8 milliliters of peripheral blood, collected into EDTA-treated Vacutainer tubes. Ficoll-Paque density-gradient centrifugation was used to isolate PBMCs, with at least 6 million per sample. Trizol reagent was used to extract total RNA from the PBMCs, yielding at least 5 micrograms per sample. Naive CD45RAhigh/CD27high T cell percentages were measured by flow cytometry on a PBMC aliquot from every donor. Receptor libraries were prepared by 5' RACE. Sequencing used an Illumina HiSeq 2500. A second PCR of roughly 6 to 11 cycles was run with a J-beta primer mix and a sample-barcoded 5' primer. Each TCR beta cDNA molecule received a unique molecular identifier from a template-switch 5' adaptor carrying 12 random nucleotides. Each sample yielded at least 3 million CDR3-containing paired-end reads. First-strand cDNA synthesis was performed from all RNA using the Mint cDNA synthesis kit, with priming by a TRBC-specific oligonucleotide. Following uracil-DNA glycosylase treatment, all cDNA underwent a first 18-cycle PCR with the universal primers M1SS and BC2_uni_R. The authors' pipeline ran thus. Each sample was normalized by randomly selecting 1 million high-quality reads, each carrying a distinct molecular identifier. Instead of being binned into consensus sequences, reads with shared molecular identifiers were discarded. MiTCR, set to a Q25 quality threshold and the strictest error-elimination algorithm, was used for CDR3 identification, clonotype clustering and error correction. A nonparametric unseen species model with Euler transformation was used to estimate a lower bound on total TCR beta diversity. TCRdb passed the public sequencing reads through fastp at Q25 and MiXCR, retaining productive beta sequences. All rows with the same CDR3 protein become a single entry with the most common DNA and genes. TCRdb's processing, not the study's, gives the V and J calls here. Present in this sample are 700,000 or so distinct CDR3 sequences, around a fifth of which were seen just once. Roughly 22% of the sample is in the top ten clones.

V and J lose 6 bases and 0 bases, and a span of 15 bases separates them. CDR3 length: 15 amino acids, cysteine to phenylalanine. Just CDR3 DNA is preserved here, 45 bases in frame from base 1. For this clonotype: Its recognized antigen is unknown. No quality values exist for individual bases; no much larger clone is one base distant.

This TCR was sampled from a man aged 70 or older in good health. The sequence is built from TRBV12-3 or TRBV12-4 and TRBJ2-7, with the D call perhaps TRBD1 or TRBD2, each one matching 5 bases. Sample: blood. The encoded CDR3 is CASSPPGRRSYEQYF. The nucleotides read TGTGCCAGCAGCCCACCGGGACGGCGCTCCTACGAGCAGTACTTC.